One T cell receptor (beta chain) is described in this entry. V was pared by 0 bases and J by 9 bases, with 10 bases between. The germline CDR1 and CDR2 sequences are SGHKS and YYEKEE (reference sequence). The CDR3 is 14 residues long. This record comes from a study of OX40 agonist ivuxolimab in advanced cancers. Clones were read by immunoSEQ multiplex PCR, and TCRdb kept only the in-frame ones, dropping some. The repertoire has fewer than 100,000 clones, around 86% of them found once; the top ten carry roughly 2.1%. The material was CD4+ or CD8+ T cells sorted from blood, obtained in a trial of the OX40 agonist ivuxolimab. The V and J genes are TRBV5-5 and TRBJ1-6; TRBD1 is a possible D gene (5 bases). This sequence originates from an adult with an advanced solid tumor such as melanoma, head and neck, liver or kidney cancer. The CDR3 nucleotides read TGTGCCAGCAGCTTGGCCAGGGCCGGTTCACCCCTCCACTTT. This sequence encodes CASSLARAGSPLHF.